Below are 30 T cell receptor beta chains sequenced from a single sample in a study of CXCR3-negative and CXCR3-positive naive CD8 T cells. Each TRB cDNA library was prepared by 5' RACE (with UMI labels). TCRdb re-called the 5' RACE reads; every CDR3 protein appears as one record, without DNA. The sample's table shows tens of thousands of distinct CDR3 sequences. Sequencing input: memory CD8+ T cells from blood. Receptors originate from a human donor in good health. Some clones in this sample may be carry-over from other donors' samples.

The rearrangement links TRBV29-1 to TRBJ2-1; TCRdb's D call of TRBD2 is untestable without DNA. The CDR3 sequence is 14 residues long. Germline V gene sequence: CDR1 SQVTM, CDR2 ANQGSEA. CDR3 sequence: CSVERGPLYNEQFF.

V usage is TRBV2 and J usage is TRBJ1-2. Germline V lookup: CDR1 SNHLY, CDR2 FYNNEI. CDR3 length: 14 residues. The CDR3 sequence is CASSAPRRVTGYTF.

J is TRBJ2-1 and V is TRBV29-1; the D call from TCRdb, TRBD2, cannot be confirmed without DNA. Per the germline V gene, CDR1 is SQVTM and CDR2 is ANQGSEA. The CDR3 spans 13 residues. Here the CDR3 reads CSEGLAEYNEQFF.

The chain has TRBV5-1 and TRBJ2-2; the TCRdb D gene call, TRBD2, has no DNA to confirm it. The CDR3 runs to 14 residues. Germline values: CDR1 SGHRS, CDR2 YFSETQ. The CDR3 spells CASYSGENTGELFF.

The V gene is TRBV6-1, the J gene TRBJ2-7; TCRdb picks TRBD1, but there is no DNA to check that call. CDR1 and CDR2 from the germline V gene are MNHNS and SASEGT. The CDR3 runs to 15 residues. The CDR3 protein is CASSERGAGSYEQYF.

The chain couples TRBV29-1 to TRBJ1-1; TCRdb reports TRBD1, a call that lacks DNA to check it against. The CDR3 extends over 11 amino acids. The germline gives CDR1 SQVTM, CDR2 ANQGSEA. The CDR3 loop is CSARVGAEAFF.

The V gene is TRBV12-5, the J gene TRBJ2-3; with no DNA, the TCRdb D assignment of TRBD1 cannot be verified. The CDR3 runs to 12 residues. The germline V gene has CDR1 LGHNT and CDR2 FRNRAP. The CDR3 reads CASGFLREPEYF.

This CDR3 is CSARRQNTEAFF. The chain joins TRBV20-1 to TRBJ1-1. Per the germline V gene, CDR1 is DFQATT and CDR2 is SNEGSKA (reference sequence). The CDR3 runs to 12 residues.

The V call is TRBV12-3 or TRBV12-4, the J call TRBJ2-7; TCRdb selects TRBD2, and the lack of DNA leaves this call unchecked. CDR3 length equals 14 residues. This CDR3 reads CASSTGLVSYEQYF.

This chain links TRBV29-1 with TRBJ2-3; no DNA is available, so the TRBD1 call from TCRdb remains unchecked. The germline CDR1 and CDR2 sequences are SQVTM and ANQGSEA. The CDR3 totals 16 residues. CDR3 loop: CSVEDNKGGGTDTQYF.

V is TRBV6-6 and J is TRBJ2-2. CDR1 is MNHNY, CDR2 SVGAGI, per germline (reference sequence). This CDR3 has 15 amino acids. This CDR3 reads CASSYSMGNTGELFF.

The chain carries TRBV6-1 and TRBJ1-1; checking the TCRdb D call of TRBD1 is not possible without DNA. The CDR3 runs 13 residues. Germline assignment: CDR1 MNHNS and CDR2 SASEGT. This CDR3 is CASERTGNTEAFF.

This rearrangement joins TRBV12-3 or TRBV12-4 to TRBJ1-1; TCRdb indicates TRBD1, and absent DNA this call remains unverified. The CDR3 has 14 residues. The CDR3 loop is CASSFDRGGTEAFF.

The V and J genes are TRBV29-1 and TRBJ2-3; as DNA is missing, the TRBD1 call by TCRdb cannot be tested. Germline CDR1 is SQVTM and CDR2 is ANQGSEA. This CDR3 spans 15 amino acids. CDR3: CSVEDRDRVTDTQYF.

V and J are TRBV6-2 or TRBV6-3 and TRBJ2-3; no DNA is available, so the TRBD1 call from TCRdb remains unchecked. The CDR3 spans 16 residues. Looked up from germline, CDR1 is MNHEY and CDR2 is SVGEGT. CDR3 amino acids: CASSFRQGESTDTQYF.

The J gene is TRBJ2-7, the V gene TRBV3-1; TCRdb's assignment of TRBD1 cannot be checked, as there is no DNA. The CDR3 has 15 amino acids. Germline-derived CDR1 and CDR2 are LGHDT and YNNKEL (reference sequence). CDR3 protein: CASRSTGTSWYEQYF.

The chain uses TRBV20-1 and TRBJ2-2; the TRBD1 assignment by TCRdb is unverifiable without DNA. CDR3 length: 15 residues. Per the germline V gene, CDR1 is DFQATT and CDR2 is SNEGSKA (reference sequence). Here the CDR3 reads CSVPPGTGRAGELFF.

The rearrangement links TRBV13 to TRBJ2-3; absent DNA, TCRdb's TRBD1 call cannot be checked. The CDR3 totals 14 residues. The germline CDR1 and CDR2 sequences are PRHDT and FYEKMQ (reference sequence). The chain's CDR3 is CASSYRVSTDTQYF.

CDR3 sequence reads: CASSPFNTEAFF. The chain links TRBV19 to TRBJ1-1. The CDR3 contains 12 residues. Germline CDR1 reads LNHDA; CDR2 reads SQIVND (reference sequence).

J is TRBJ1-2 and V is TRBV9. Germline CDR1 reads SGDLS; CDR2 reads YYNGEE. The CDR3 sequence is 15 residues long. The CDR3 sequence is CTSSVGIGPNYGYTF.

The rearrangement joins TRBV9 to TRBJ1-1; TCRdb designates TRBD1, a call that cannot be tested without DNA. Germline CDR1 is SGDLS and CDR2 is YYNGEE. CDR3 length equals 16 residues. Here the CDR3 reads CASSVGRMGPNTEAFF. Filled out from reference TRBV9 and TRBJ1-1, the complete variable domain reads DSGVTQTPKHLITATGQRVTLRCSPRSGDLSVYWYQQSLDQGLQFLIQYYNGEERAKGNILERFSAQQFPDLHSELNLSSLELGDSALYFCASSVGRMGPNTEAFFGQGTRLTVV.

The CDR3 loop is CASSPGWGERNEQYF. The rearrangement joins TRBV5-1 to TRBJ2-7; the D call of TRBD1 rests on TCRdb alone, since no DNA is present to check it. The CDR3 is 15 amino acids. CDR1 is SGHRS, CDR2 YFSETQ, per germline.

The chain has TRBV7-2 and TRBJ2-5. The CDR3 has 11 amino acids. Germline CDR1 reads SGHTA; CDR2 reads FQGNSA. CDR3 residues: CASTRQETQYF.

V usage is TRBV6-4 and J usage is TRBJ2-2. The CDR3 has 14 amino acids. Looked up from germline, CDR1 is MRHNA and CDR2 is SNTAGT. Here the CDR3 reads CASSDSSALGELFF.

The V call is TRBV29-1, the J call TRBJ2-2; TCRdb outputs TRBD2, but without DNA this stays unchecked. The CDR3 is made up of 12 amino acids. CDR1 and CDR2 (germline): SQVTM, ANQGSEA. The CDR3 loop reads CSVPGIAGELFF.

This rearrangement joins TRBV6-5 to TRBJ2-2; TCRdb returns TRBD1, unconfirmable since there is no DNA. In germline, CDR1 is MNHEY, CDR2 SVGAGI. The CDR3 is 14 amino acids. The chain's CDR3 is CASSYSGGTGELFF.

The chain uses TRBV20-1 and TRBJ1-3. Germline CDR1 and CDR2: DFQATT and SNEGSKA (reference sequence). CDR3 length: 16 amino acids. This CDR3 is CSARSPTALSGNTIYF.

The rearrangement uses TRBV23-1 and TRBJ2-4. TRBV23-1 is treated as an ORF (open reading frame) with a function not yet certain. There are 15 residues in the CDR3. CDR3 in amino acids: CASSPQHVTKNIQYF.

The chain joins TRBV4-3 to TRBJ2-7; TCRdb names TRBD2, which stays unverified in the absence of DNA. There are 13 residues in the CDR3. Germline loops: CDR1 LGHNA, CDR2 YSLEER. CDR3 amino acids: CASSQEGWEQQYF.

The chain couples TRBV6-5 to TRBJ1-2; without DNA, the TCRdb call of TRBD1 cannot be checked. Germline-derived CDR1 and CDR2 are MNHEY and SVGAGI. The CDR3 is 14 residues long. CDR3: CASSYMGGNYGYTF.